The TCR beta chain under discussion was sequenced for a study of T-cell memory formation after mild COVID-19. Study findings and constraints: Mainly in CM and EM were contracting CD4+ clones; CD8+ were in EMRA.

TCRdb fed the 5' RACE reads into MiXCR, producing one record per CDR3 protein. The repertoire has 250,000 or so distinct CDR3 sequences, roughly 18% of them found once; the top ten carry approximately 22%. Trimming removed 4 bases at V and 3 bases at J, with 12 bases between. Looked up from germline, CDR1 is LGHDT and CDR2 is YNNKEL (reference sequence). The CDR3 contains 14 residues. This clonotype occurred a few times. Its specificity is unknown. The sequence was collected from a man aged 18 to 29 who had mild COVID-19 (a few samples of this study predate the infection). Cell type and time point are not known. Sequenced: PBMCs or a T cell subset sorted from them (not recorded which). This chain joins TRBV3-1 and TRBJ2-5, with D hard to call. The CDR3 spells CASSRGYIKETQYF. The CDR3 DNA reads as TGTGCCAGCAGCCGGGGTTACATCAAAGAGACCCAGTACTTC.